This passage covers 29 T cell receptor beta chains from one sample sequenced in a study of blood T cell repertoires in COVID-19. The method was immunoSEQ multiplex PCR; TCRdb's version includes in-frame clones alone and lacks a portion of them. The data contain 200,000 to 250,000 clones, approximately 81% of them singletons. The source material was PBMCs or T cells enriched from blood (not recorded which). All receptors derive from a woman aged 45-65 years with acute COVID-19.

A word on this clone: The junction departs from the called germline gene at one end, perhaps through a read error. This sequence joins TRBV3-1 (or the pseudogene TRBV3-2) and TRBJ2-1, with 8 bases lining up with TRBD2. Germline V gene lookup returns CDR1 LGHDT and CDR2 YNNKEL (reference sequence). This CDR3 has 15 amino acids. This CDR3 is CASRQAGESLNEQFF. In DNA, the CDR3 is TGTGCCAGCAGGCAAGCGGGAGAAAGTTTAAATGAGCAGTTCTTC.

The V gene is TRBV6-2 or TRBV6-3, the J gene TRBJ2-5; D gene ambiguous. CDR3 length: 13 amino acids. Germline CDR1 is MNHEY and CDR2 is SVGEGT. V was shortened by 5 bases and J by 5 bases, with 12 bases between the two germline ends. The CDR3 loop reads CASSHNSRETQYF. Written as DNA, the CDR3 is TGTGCCAGCAGTCACAATTCTAGGGAGACCCAGTACTTC.

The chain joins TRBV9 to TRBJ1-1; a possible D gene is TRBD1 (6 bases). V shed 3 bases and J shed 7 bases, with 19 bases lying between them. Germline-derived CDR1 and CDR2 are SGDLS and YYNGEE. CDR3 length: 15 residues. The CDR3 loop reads CASSASEDSLLEAFF. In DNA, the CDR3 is TGTGCCAGCAGCGCGTCTGAGGACAGCCTTCTTGAAGCTTTCTTT. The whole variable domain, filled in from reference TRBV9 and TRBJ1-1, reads DSGVTQTPKHLITATGQRVTLRCSPRSGDLSVYWYQQSLDQGLQFLIQYYNGEERAKGNILERFSAQQFPDLHSELNLSSLELGDSALYFCASSASEDSLLEAFFGQGTRLTVV.

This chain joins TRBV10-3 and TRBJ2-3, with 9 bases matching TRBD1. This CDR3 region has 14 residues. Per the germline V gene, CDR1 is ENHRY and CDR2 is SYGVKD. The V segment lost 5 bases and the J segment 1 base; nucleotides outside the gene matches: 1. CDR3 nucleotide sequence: TGTGCCATCAGTAGGGACAGGGGCACAGATACGCAGTATTTT. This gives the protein CAISRDRGTDTQYF.

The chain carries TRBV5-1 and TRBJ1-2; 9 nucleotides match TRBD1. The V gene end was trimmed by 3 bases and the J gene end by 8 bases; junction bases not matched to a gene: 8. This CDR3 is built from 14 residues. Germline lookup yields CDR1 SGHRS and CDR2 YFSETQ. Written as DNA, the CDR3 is TGCGCCAGCAGCTCCGGGACAGGGCTGGGGGGCTACACCTTC. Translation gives CASSSGTGLGGYTF.

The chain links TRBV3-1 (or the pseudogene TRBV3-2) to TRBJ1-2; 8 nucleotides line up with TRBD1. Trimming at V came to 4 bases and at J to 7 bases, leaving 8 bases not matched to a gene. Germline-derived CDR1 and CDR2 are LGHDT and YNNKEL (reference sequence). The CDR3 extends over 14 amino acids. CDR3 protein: CASSLGTGGGGYTF. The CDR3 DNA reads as TGTGCCAGCAGCCTCGGTACAGGGGGTGGTGGCTACACCTTC.

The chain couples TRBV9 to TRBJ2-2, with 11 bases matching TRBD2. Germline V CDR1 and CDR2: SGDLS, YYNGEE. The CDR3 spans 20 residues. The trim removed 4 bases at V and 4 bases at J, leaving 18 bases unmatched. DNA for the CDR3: TGTGCCAGCAGCACTAACCCGGGACTAGCGGCCGCATCGACCACCGGGGAGCTGTTTTTT. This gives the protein CASSTNPGLAAASTTGELFF.

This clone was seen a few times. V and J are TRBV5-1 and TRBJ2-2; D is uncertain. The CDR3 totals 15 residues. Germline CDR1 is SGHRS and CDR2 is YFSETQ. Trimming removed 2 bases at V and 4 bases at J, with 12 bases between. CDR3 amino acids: CASSFLEESTGELFF. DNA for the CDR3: TGCGCCAGCAGCTTCCTAGAGGAGAGCACCGGGGAGCTGTTTTTT.

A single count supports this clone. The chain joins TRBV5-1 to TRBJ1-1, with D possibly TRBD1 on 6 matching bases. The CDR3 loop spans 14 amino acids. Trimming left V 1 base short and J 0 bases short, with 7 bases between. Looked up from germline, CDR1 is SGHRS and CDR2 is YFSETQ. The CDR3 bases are TGCGCCAGCAGCTTGACAGGGATGAACACTGAAGCTTTCTTT. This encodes CASSLTGMNTEAFF.

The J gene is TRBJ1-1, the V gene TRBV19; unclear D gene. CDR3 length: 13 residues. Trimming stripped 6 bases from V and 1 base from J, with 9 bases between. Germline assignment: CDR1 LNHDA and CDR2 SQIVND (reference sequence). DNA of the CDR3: TGTGCCAGTAGAAGCGGAGGGAACACTGAAGCTTTCTTT. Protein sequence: CASRSGGNTEAFF. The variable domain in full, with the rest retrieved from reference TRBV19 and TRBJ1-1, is DGGITQSPKYLFRKEGQNVTLSCEQNLNHDAMYWYRQDPGQGLRLIYYSQIVNDFQKGDIAEGYSVSREKKESFPLTVTSAQKNPTAFYLCASRSGGNTEAFFGQGTRLTVV.

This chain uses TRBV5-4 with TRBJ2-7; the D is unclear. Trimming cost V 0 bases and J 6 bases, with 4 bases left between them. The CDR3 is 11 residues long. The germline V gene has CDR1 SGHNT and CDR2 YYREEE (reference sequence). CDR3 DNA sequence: TGTGCCAGCAGCTTGGCTAGCGAGCAGTACTTC. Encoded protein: CASSLASEQYF.

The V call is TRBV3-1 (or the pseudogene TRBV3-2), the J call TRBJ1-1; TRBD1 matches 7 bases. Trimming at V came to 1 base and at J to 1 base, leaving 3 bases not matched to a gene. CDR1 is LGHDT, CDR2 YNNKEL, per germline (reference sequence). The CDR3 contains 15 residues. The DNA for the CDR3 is TGTGCCAGCAGCCAAGGTCACAGGGGGAACACTGAAGCTTTCTTT. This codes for CASSQGHRGNTEAFF.

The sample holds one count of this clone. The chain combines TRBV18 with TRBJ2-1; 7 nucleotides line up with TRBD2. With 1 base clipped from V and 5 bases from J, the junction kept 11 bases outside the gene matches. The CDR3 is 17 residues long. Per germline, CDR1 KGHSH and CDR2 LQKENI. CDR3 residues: CASSPLNGRELDNEQFF. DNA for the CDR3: TGTGCCAGCTCACCACTCAATGGGAGGGAGCTAGACAATGAGCAGTTCTTC.

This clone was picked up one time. The CDR3 sequence is CASSTQATNEKLFF. Written as DNA, the CDR3 is TGTGCCAGCAGCACACAAGCAACTAATGAAAAACTGTTTTTT. The chain links TRBV7-9 to TRBJ1-4, with D hard to call. The CDR3 is 14 amino acids. Germline V gene sequence: CDR1 SEHNR, CDR2 FQNEAQ (reference sequence). V was cut by 5 bases and J by 0 bases, with 7 bases left in between.

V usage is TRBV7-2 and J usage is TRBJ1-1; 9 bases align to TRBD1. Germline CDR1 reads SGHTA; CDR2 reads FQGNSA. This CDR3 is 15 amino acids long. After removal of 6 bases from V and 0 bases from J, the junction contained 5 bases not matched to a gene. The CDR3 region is CASRTGGGMNTEAFF. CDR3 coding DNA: TGTGCCAGCAGGACAGGGGGAGGGATGAACACTGAAGCTTTCTTT.

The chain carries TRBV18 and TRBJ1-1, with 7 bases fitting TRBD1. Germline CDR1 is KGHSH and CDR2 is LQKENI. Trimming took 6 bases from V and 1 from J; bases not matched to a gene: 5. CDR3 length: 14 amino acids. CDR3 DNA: TGTGCCAGCTCTCAAGGGACAGCGAACACTGAAGCTTTCTTT. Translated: CASSQGTANTEAFF. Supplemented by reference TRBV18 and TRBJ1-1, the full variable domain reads NAGVMQNPRHLVRRRGQEARLRCSPMKGHSHVYWYRQLPEEGLKFMVYLQKENIIDESGMPKERFSAEFPKEGPSILRIQQVVRGDSAAYFCASSQGTANTEAFFGQGTRLTVV.

CDR3 amino acids: CASSFDTGEQYF. As DNA, the CDR3 is TGCGCCAGCAGCTTTGACACTGGCGAGCAGTACTTC. V and J are TRBV5-1 and TRBJ2-7; D uncertain. Germline V lookup: CDR1 SGHRS, CDR2 YFSETQ. V shed 2 bases and J shed 6 bases, with 9 bases lying between them. This CDR3 region has 12 residues.

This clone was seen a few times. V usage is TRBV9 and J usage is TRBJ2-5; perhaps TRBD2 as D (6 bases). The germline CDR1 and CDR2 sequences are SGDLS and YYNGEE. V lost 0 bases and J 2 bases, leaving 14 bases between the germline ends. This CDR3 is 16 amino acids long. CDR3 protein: CASSVVGSGIQETQYF. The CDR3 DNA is TGTGCCAGCAGCGTAGTGGGTAGCGGAATACAAGAGACCCAGTACTTC.

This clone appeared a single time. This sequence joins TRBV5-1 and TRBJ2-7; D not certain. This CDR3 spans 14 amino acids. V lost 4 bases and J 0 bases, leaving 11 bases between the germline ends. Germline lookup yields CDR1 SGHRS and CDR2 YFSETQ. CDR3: CASSKGVSSYEQYF. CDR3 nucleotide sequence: TGCGCCAGCAGCAAAGGAGTGAGCTCCTACGAGCAGTACTTC.

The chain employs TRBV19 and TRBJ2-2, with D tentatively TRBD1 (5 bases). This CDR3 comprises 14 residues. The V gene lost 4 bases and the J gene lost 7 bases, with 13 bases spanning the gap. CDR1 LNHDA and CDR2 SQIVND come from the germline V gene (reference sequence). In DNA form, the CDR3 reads TGTGCCAGTAGTACCGCCAGGGCGAGCGGGGAGCTGTTTTTT. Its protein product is CASSTARASGELFF.

The CDR3 sequence is CASSQGQGLVAQPQHF. The CDR3 coding sequence is TGTGCCAGCAGCCAGGGGCAGGGCCTGGTTGCTCAGCCCCAGCATTTT. The rearrangement links TRBV3-1 (or the pseudogene TRBV3-2) to TRBJ1-5; maybe TRBD1 (5 bases). Trimming took 3 bases from V and 6 from J, leaving 18 bases between them. CDR3 length: 16 residues. The germline CDR1 and CDR2 sequences are LGHDT and YNNKEL (reference sequence).

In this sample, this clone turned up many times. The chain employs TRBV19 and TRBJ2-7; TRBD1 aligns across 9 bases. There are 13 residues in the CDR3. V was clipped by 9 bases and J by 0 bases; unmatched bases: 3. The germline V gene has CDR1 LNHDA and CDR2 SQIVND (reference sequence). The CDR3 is CASGTGLSYEQYF. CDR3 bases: TGTGCCAGCGGGACAGGGCTCTCCTACGAGCAGTACTTC.

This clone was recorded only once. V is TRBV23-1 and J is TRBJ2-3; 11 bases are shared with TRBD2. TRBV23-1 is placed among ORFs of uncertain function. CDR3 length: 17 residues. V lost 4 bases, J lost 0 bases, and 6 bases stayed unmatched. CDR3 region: CASSLLRTSGSTDTQYF. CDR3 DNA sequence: TGCGCCAGCAGTCTACTCCGGACTAGCGGGAGCACAGATACGCAGTATTTT.

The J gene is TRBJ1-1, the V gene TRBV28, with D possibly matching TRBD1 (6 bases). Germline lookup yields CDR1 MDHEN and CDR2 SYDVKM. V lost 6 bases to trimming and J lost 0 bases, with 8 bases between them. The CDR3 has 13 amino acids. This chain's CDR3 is CASSRTVNTEAFF. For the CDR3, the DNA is TGTGCCAGCAGCCGGACAGTGAACACTGAAGCTTTCTTT.

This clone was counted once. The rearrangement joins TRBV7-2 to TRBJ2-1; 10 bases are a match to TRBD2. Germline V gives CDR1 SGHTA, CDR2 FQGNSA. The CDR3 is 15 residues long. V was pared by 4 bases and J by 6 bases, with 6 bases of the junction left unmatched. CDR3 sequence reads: CASSSSGGAGNEQFF. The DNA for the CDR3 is TGTGCCAGCAGCTCCAGCGGGGGGGCCGGCAATGAGCAGTTCTTC.

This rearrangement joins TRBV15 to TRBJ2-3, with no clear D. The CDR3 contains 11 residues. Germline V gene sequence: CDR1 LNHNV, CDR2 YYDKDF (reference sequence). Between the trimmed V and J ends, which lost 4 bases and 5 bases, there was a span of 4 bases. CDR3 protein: CATSTRDTQYF. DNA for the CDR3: TGTGCCACCAGCACCAGAGATACGCAGTATTTT. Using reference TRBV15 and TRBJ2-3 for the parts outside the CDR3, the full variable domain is DAMVIQNPRYQVTQFGKPVTLSCSQTLNHNVMYWYQQKSSQAPKLLFHYYDKDFNNEADTPDNFQSRRPNTSFCFLDIRSPGLGDTAMYLCATSTRDTQYFGPGTRLTVL.

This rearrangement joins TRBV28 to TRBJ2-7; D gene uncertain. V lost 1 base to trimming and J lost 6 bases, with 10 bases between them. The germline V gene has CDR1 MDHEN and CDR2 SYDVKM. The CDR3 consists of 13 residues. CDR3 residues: CASSLSSLREQYF. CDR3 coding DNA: TGTGCCAGCAGTTTATCCTCCCTTCGCGAGCAGTACTTC.

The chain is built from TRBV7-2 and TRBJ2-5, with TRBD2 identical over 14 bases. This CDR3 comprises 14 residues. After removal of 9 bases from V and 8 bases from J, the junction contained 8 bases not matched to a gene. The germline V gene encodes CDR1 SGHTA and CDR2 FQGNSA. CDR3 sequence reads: CASNGLAGGPTQYF. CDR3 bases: TGTGCCAGTAATGGACTAGCGGGAGGTCCAACCCAGTACTTC.

This CDR3 reads CASMRRDTQYF. Here the CDR3 DNA reads TGCGCCAGCATGAGGCGCGATACGCAGTATTTT. The chain carries TRBV5-1 and TRBJ2-3; D gene uncertain. CDR1 is SGHRS, CDR2 YFSETQ, per germline. With 6 bases removed from V and 6 bases from J, the gap between germline ends came to 8 bases. The CDR3 loop spans 11 amino acids.